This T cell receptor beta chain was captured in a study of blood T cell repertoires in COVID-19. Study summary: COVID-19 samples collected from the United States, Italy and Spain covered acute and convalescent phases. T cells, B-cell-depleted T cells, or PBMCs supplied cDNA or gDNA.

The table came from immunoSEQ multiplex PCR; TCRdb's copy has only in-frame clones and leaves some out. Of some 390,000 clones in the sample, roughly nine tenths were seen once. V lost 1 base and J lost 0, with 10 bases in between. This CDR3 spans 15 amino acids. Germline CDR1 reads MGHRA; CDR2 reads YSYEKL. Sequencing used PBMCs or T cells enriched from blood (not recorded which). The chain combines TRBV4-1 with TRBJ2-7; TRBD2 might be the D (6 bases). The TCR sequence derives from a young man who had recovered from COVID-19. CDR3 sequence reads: CASSQGASDSYEQYF. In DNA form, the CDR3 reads TGCGCCAGCAGCCAAGGGGCTAGCGACTCCTACGAGCAGTACTTC.